The text below deals with one T cell receptor (beta chain). As yet, its antigen is unknown. The data stem from a study of radiotherapy plus CTLA-4 blockade in lung cancer. Study summary: Objective responses were observed in around 17% of patients, and disease control was achieved by about 30%. Study outcomes and limitations: In blood, after radiotherapy plus ipilimumab, tumor-derived TCR clones expanded. Increased serum interferon-beta after radiation also reportedly predicted response strongly.

Germline assignment: CDR1 SGHDT and CDR2 YYEEEE. This CDR3 has 12 amino acids. The V and J ends lost 1 base and 6 bases respectively, with 7 bases between them. Assay used: immunoSEQ multiplex PCR; TCRdb lists only in-frame clones, some missing. Seen here are 81,000 or so clones, roughly 80% observed once, and the top ten hold approximately 0.8%. Alongside CTLA-4 blockade with ipilimumab, patients with chemo-refractory metastatic non-small-cell lung cancer received focal radiation. The chain is built from TRBV5-6 and TRBJ1-1, with D unclear. The material sequenced was peripheral blood, taken from a patient treated with radiotherapy plus ipilimumab. The clonotype originates from a human donor with non-small cell lung cancer who had stable disease on radiotherapy plus ipilimumab. CDR3 residues: CASSLRSSEAFF. The DNA for the CDR3 is TGTGCCAGCAGCTTGAGAAGTTCTGAAGCTTTCTTT.